In this sample, the clone carrying this T cell receptor beta chain turned up a few times. Since a much larger clone is just one base distant, this may be a read error. Time point: persistent/refractory GD, antithyroid drugs over 5 years with positive TRAb. PBMC RNA served as the TCR library source. This sample is drawn from a study of regulatory T cells in long-lasting Graves disease. CDR3 regions were amplified by Arm-PCR using iRepertoire HTBI primers to build TCR beta libraries. TCRdb re-derived calls from the multiplex PCR reads in MiXCR, one entry per CDR3 protein. The sample lists 450,000 or so distinct CDR3 sequences, approximately 23% occurring once. The starting material was peripheral blood mononuclear cells (PBMCs), obtained when the disease was refractory, from a patient treated with antithyroid drugs. The source of this sequence is a female donor with Graves disease.

CDR3 nucleotide sequence: TGTGCCAGCAGTATACCGGGTTATCAGCCCCAGCATTTT. It encodes CASSIPGYQPQHF. The V and J genes are TRBV2 and TRBJ1-5; no clear D. V shed 5 bases and J shed 5 bases, with 10 bases lying between them. Germline V gene sequence: CDR1 SNHLY, CDR2 FYNNEI. This CDR3 has 13 residues.